This T cell receptor beta chain was identified in a study of blood T cell repertoires in COVID-19. Study-wide background: The United States, Italy and Spain were the sources of the acute and convalescent COVID-19 samples. PBMCs, B-cell-depleted T cells, or T cells were the source of the cDNA or gDNA that made up the material.

Generated by immunoSEQ multiplex PCR, the TCRdb table keeps only in-frame clones and is missing some. Of 540,000 or so clones listed, 85% to 90% are singletons. This TCR came from a woman aged 50 to 60 with COVID-19, enrolled during active disease. The specimen sequenced was peripheral blood.

The chain's CDR3 is CASSLVGGDTEAFF. The DNA of the CDR3 is TGTGCCAGCAGCTTGGTGGGAGGGGACACTGAAGCTTTCTTT. This sequence joins TRBV5-4 and TRBJ1-1; tentatively, D is TRBD1 (5 bases). The CDR3 extends over 14 amino acids. V lost 0 bases to trimming and J lost 3 bases, with 9 bases between them. Per germline, CDR1 SGHNT and CDR2 YYREEE (reference sequence).